The present T cell receptor (beta chain) was sequenced within a study of T cell responses to AZD1222 COVID-19 vaccine. Only in-frame clones appear in the TCRdb table, and some are missing; sequencing was by immunoSEQ multiplex PCR. This sample carries roughly 85,000 clones, 70% to 90% of them seen once, and the ten largest clones take roughly 5%. The sequence derives from an adult in good health. This material consisted of peripheral blood, taken on day 0 of MenACWY control vaccination.

DNA of the CDR3: TGTGCCAGCAGCTTCTACCCCACCTACGAGCAGTACTTC. Its translation: CASSFYPTYEQYF. V and J are TRBV5-8 and TRBJ2-7; no clear D gene. Trimming removed 2 bases from V and 2 bases from J, with 8 bases in between. This CDR3 has 13 residues. Germline loops: CDR1 SGHTS, CDR2 YDEGEE.